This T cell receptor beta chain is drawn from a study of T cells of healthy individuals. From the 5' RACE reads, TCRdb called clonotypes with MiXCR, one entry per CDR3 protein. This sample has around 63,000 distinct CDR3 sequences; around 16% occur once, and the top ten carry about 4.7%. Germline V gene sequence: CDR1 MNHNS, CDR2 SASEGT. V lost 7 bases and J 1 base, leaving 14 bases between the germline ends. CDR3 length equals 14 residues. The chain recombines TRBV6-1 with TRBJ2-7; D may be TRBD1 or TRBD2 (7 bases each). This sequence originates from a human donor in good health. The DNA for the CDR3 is TGTGCCAGCACACGACAGGGAGGGTCCTACGAGCAGTACTTC. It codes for CASTRQGGSYEQYF.